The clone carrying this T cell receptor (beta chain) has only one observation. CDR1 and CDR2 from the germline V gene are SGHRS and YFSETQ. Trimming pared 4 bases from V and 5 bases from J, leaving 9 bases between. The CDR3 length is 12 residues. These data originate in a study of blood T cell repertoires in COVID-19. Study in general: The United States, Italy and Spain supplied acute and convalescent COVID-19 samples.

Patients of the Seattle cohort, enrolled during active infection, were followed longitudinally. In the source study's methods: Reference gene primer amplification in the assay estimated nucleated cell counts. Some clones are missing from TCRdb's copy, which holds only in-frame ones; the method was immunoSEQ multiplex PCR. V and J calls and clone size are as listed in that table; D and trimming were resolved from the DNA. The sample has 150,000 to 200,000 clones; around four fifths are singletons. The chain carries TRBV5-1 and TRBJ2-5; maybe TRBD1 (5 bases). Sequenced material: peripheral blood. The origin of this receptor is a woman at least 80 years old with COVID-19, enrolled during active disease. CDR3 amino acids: CASSPGSETQYF. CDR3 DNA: TGCGCCAGCAGCCCAGGGTCGGAGACCCAGTACTTC.